This section outlines one T cell receptor beta chain sequence together with its context. Antigen specificity is unknown. The entry originates in a study of shared clonotypes between healthy human individuals. Study summary: Each donor had three CD4 naive, three CD4 memory, two CD8 naive and one CD8 memory plate. Overall study findings and caveats: At large depth, rarefaction still showed sorted-subset sequencing to be incomplete. Researchers found naive subsets generally carried larger estimated richness than memory subsets.

Terminally differentiated effector memory CD45RA+ cells were excluded from the naive CD8 cells, which were CD45RO-negative and positively selected for CCR7. None of the donors, who were healthy HIV-negative adults, had recently had acute infections or vaccinations. The germline gives CDR1 KGHSH, CDR2 LQKENI. CDR3 length: 15 residues. V was trimmed by 6 bases and J by 3 bases, leaving 18 bases between them. Generated by immunoSEQ multiplex PCR, the TCRdb table keeps only in-frame clones and is missing some. The sample lists about 1.9 million clones, just under 95% occurring once. Sequences were obtained from naive CD8+ T cells from PBMCs. This rearrangement joins TRBV18 to TRBJ2-7; D is uncertain. The origin of this receptor is a man aged 18-30 years in good health. Some clones in this sample may be carry-over from other donors' samples. The DNA of the CDR3 is TGTGCCAGCTCTGGACCGGCGCAGAGTAACTACGAGCAGTACTTC. This codes for CASSGPAQSNYEQYF.